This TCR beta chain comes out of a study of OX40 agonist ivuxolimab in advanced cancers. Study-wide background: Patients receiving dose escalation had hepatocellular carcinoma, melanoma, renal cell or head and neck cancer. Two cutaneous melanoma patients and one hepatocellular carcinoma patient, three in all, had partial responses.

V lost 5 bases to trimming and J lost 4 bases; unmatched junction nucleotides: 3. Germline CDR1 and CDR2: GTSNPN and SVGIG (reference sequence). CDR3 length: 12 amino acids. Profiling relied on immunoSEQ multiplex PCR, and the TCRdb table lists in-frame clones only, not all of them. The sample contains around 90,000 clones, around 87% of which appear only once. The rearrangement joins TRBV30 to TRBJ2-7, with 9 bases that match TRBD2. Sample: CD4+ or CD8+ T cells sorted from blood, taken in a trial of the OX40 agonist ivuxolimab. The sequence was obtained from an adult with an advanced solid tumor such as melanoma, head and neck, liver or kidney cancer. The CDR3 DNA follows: TGTGCCTGGGTGGCGGGAGGGTACGAGCAGTACTTC. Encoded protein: CAWVAGGYEQYF.